This T cell receptor beta chain came from a study of blood T cells in healthy people across ages. A sample-barcoded 5' primer and a J-beta primer mix were used in a second PCR of roughly 7 to 11 cycles. TCRdb processed the 5' RACE reads anew with MiXCR; each CDR3 protein has one entry. The sample contains about 1.8 million distinct CDR3 sequences, roughly 50% of which appear only once. V lost 1 base to trimming and J lost 4 bases, with 7 bases between them. Germline V lookup: CDR1 DFQATT, CDR2 SNEGSKA (reference sequence). This CDR3 is 12 amino acids long. V is TRBV20-1 and J is TRBJ1-1, with D perhaps TRBD1 (5 bases). The specimen was blood. This clonotype originated in a middle-aged woman in good health. The DNA of the CDR3 is TGCAGTGCTAGAGTTGACAGCACTGAAGCTTTCTTT. It encodes CSARVDSTEAFF.